The 21 T cell receptor beta chains reported below all come from one sample, sequenced in a study of T cell responses to AZD1222 COVID-19 vaccine. This table comes from immunoSEQ multiplex PCR, and its TCRdb copy is limited to in-frame clones, with some not included. Among approximately 77,000 clones listed, roughly 90% were seen once. Sequences were derived from peripheral blood, sampled 28 days after the second AZD1222 dose. The source of these receptors is an adult who received the AZD1222 COVID-19 vaccine.

This chain joins TRBV30 and TRBJ1-1; D unclear. Trimming shortened V by 5 bases and J by 1 base, and 5 bases separated the two germline ends. Germline assignment: CDR1 GTSNPN and CDR2 SVGIG (reference sequence). The CDR3 extends over 11 amino acids. CDR3 coding DNA: TGTGCCTGGGGAACGAACACTGAAGCTTTCTTT. Translating it yields CAWGTNTEAFF.

CDR3 protein: CASCKGHGNEKLFF. The DNA of the CDR3 is TGTGCCAGCTGCAAAGGCCATGGAAATGAAAAACTGTTTTTT. V gene TRBV28 combines with J gene TRBJ1-4, with unresolved D. The CDR3 consists of 14 residues. The V end lost 8 bases, the J end lost 5 bases, and 15 bases lay between the germline ends. Germline CDR1 reads MDHEN; CDR2 reads SYDVKM.

The chain has TRBV7-9 and TRBJ2-7; D is unresolved. This CDR3 is 13 amino acids long. Looked up from germline, CDR1 is SEHNR and CDR2 is FQNEAQ (reference sequence). V gave up 5 bases and J gave up 9 bases, with 17 bases separating them. CDR3 coding DNA: TGTGCCAGCAGCGCGCTAACCCTCATGGGGCAGTACTTC. Its protein is CASSALTLMGQYF.

This clone was seen just once. The CDR3 protein is CASSIRAATNEKLFF. CDR3 nucleotide sequence: TGTGCCAGTAGTATAAGGGCTGCAACTAATGAAAAACTGTTTTTT. The chain carries TRBV19 and TRBJ1-4, with no clear D. CDR1 and CDR2 (germline): LNHDA, SQIVND (reference sequence). This CDR3 has 15 residues. V gave up 2 bases and J gave up 0 bases, with 7 bases separating them. Based on the CDR3 plus reference TRBV19 and TRBJ1-4, the full variable domain is DGGITQSPKYLFRKEGQNVTLSCEQNLNHDAMYWYRQDPGQGLRLIYYSQIVNDFQKGDIAEGYSVSREKKESFPLTVTSAQKNPTAFYLCASSIRAATNEKLFFGSGTQLSVL.

The V and J genes are TRBV20-1 and TRBJ2-1; the match to TRBD2 covers 9 bases. This CDR3 has 18 residues. V gave up 3 bases and J gave up 5 bases; unmatched junction bases: 17. Germline assignment: CDR1 DFQATT and CDR2 SNEGSKA (reference sequence). CDR3 loop: CSASFPFSPTSGDNEQFF. The CDR3 region has the DNA TGCAGTGCTAGTTTCCCCTTTAGCCCGACTAGCGGAGACAATGAGCAGTTCTTC.

The chain is built from TRBV19 and TRBJ2-1; TRBD2 matches 10 bases. CDR3 length: 15 amino acids. From germline, CDR1 is LNHDA and CDR2 SQIVND (reference sequence). Unmatched junction bases numbered 8, after V lost 8 bases and J lost 4 bases. In nucleotides, the CDR3 is TGTGCCAGTGGGACTAGCGAGAAGGTGTACAATGAGCAGTTCTTC. This gives the protein CASGTSEKVYNEQFF.

The chain links TRBV28 to TRBJ1-2; 9 bases map to TRBD1. With 7 bases clipped from V and 3 bases from J, the junction kept 15 bases outside the gene matches. Germline CDR1 reads MDHEN; CDR2 reads SYDVKM. The CDR3 covers 17 residues. The CDR3 DNA sequence: TGTGCCAGCATCCTCCAACCGGACAGGGGCCTCCACTATGGCTACACCTTC. This sequence encodes CASILQPDRGLHYGYTF.

In nucleotides, the CDR3 is TGTGCCATCAGTGAGTCCTGGGGGCAGAACACTGAAGCTTTCTTT. Translation: CAISESWGQNTEAFF. This chain joins TRBV10-3 and TRBJ1-1, with D perhaps matching TRBD1 (6 bases). Between the trimmed V and J ends, which lost 0 bases and 1 base, there was a span of 9 bases. This CDR3 has 15 amino acids. CDR1 and CDR2 from the germline V gene are ENHRY and SYGVKD.

The CDR3: CASSSRTSGSSSEQFF. In DNA, the CDR3 is TGTGCCAGCAGCTCCAGGACTAGCGGGAGTTCGAGTGAGCAGTTCTTC. The gene calls are TRBV13 and TRBJ2-1, with 13 bases fitting TRBD2. V was pared by 4 bases and J by 9 bases, with 9 bases of the junction left unmatched. The CDR3 consists of 16 residues. Germline-derived CDR1 and CDR2 are PRHDT and FYEKMQ (reference sequence).

This chain's CDR3 is CASSDRVNYGYTF. The CDR3 DNA follows: TGTGCCAGCAGCGACAGGGTTAACTATGGCTACACCTTC. The V gene is TRBV9, the J gene TRBJ1-2, with TRBD1 as a possible D gene (6 bases). Germline-derived CDR1 and CDR2 are SGDLS and YYNGEE. Trimming stripped 3 bases from V and 1 base from J, with 7 bases between. The CDR3 runs to 13 residues.

This clone has only one observation. The rearrangement joins TRBV6-5 to TRBJ2-7, with 12 bases matching TRBD2. This CDR3 contains 14 residues. Germline V CDR1 and CDR2: MNHEY, SVGAGI. J gave up 7 bases and V 6 bases, and 7 bases lay outside the gene matches. The CDR3 region has the DNA TGTGCCAGCAGGTCTAGCGGGAGGGCCGGAGAGCAGTACTTC. Protein sequence: CASRSSGRAGEQYF.

The chain couples TRBV7-9 to TRBJ1-3; D uncertain. Germline CDR1 is SEHNR and CDR2 is FQNEAQ (reference sequence). V shed 4 bases and J shed 8 bases, with 18 bases lying between them. CDR3 length equals 15 residues. The CDR3 nucleotides read TGTGCCAGCAGCTCCACCCCCTTTCCCGGAGACACCATATATTTT. This translates into CASSSTPFPGDTIYF.

The sample holds one count of this clone. The CDR3 nucleotides read TGTGCCAGCAGCCAAGTTTATGGCGGACCCTACGAGCAGTACTTC. This gives the protein CASSQVYGGPYEQYF. The rearrangement joins TRBV3-1 (or the pseudogene TRBV3-2) to TRBJ2-7, with D hard to call. Germline CDR1 reads LGHDT; CDR2 reads YNNKEL (reference sequence). Trimming stripped 1 base from V and 2 bases from J, with 12 bases between. CDR3 length: 15 residues.

The J gene is TRBJ1-4, the V gene TRBV5-1, with a possible D match to TRBD1 (5 bases). CDR1 SGHRS and CDR2 YFSETQ come from the germline V gene. CDR3 length: 17 amino acids. Trimming left V 0 bases short and J 0 bases short, with 12 bases between. CDR3 sequence: CASSLDGGTATNEKLFF. For the CDR3, the DNA is TGCGCCAGCAGCTTGGATGGCGGGACCGCAACTAATGAAAAACTGTTTTTT.

This chain uses TRBV6-5 with TRBJ2-1; D uncertain. The germline CDR1 and CDR2 sequences are MNHEY and SVGAGI. With 4 bases removed from V and 4 bases from J, the gap between germline ends came to 14 bases. The CDR3 runs to 15 residues. CDR3 amino acids: CASSSAALLYNEQFF. Written as DNA, the CDR3 is TGTGCCAGCAGTTCCGCCGCTCTCTTATACAATGAGCAGTTCTTC.

The chain uses TRBV12-3 or TRBV12-4 and TRBJ2-1, with 8 bases aligning to TRBD1. The CDR3 totals 12 residues. V dropped 6 bases and J dropped 12; count of bases not matched to a gene: 7. The CDR3 DNA reads TGTGCCAGCAGCCCTACCGGGACAGGGCAGTTCTTC. Amino acids: CASSPTGTGQFF.

This chain joins TRBV29-1 and TRBJ1-1, with D uncertain. The CDR3 sequence is 13 residues long. Trimming removed 5 bases at V and 2 bases at J, with 12 bases between. Per germline, CDR1 SQVTM and CDR2 ANQGSEA. This CDR3 is CSVRSFRNTEAFF. The CDR3 DNA is TGCAGCGTTCGATCCTTCCGAAACACTGAAGCTTTCTTT. The complete variable domain, with remaining parts taken from reference TRBV29-1 and TRBJ1-1, reads SAVISQKPSRDICQRGTSLTIQCQVDSQVTMMFWYRQQPGQSLTLIATANQGSEATYESGFVIDKFPISRPNLTFSTLTVSNMSPEDSSIYLCSVRSFRNTEAFFGQGTRLTVV.

The chain joins TRBV2 to TRBJ1-6; TRBD1 matches 9 bases. J was trimmed by 10 bases and V by 6 bases; bases with no gene match: 7. This CDR3 region has 14 residues. Germline CDR1 SNHLY, CDR2 FYNNEI. The CDR3 is CASRDGTGSSPLHF. Here the CDR3 DNA reads TGTGCCAGCAGAGACGGGACAGGGTCCTCACCCCTCCACTTT. Based on the CDR3 plus reference TRBV2 and TRBJ1-6, the full variable domain is EPEVTQTPSHQVTQMGQEVILRCVPISNHLYFYWYRQILGQKVEFLVSFYNNEISEKSEIFDDQFSVERPDGSNFTLKIRSTKLEDSAMYFCASRDGTGSSPLHFGNGTRLTVT.

This clone has a single count. The chain employs TRBV7-2 and TRBJ2-5; D may match TRBD1 or TRBD2 (5 bases each). This CDR3 has 15 amino acids. The germline gives CDR1 SGHTA, CDR2 FQGNSA. The V gene lost 3 bases and the J gene lost 4 bases, with 15 bases spanning the gap. CDR3 sequence reads: CASSFNSGGRETQYF. In nucleotides, the CDR3 is TGTGCCAGCAGCTTTAATAGTGGGGGTCGAGAGACCCAGTACTTC.

The rearrangement links TRBV18 to TRBJ1-3, with D hard to call. Germline V CDR1 and CDR2: KGHSH, LQKENI. The CDR3 spans 14 residues. The V and J ends lost 2 bases and 0 bases respectively, with 5 bases between them. DNA for the CDR3: TGTGCCAGCTCACCAAAAAGCTCTGGAAACACCATATATTTT. Protein: CASSPKSSGNTIYF. Looking up the rest from reference TRBV18 and TRBJ1-3 gives the full variable domain: NAGVMQNPRHLVRRRGQEARLRCSPMKGHSHVYWYRQLPEEGLKFMVYLQKENIIDESGMPKERFSAEFPKEGPSILRIQQVVRGDSAAYFCASSPKSSGNTIYFGEGSWLTVV.

The V gene is TRBV10-3, the J gene TRBJ2-7; 11 bases fit TRBD2. CDR3 size: 16 residues. From germline, CDR1 is ENHRY and CDR2 SYGVKD. With 0 bases clipped from V and 3 bases from J, the junction kept 4 bases outside the gene matches. The CDR3 coding sequence is TGTGCCATCAGTGAGTCTACCGGGACTAGCGGCTACGAGCAGTACTTC. This encodes CAISESTGTSGYEQYF.